Included here is one TCR beta chain sequence, with context. What it binds is not known. This table comes from immunoSEQ multiplex PCR, and its TCRdb copy is limited to in-frame clones, with some not included. Found here are 130,000 or so clones, around 92% of them singletons; the top ten hold around 3.5%. These data belong to a study of cytomegalovirus exposure and HLA in healthy donors. General study findings and limits: The classifier reportedly diagnosed cytomegalovirus status with high sensitivity and specificity. Many donors carried some public TCRs, although rarity characterized most TCR sequences. Specificity of a few CMV-associated chains for CMV antigens was verified in vitro.

CDR1 SEHNR and CDR2 FQNEAQ come from the germline V gene (reference sequence). Between the trimmed V and J ends, which lost 1 base and 2 bases, there was a span of 14 bases. The CDR3 consists of 17 residues. Sequenced material: PBMCs. The sequence was collected from a man aged 30-40 years in good health and CMV-seronegative. V gene TRBV7-9 combines with J gene TRBJ1-4, with D possibly being TRBD1 (6 bases). The CDR3: CASSLVGRGATNEKLFF. In DNA form, the CDR3 reads TGTGCCAGCAGCTTAGTTGGCAGGGGAGCCACTAATGAAAAACTGTTTTTT. Together with reference TRBV7-9 and TRBJ1-4, the CDR3 gives the full variable domain: DTGVSQNPRHKITKRGQNVTFRCDPISEHNRLYWYRQTLGQGPEFLTYFQNEAQLEKSRLLSDRFSAERPKGSFSTLEIQRTEQGDSAMYLCASSLVGRGATNEKLFFGSGTQLSVL.